This T cell receptor beta chain emerged from a study of neoadjuvant anti-PD-1 for oral cavity cancer. Findings and limits, study-wide: Higher pretreatment blood Treg/Th17 ratios correlated with higher pretreatment blood and lower post-treatment tumor TCRbeta clonality.

Clones were read by immunoSEQ multiplex PCR, and TCRdb kept only the in-frame ones, dropping some. The sample lists under 85,000 clones, 70% to 85% occurring once. PBMCs were not maintained or expanded in culture before analysis. About this clone itself: Its specificity is unknown.

The sample here was PBMCs, taken before nivolumab (anti-PD-1) treatment. The TCR was taken from a person aged 35-79 years with oral cavity squamous cell carcinoma.

CDR3 loop: CASGDRRNTEAFF. For the CDR3, the DNA is TGTGCCAGCGGGGACAGGCGGAACACTGAAGCTTTCTTT. The chain is built from TRBV25-1 and TRBJ1-1; TRBD1 matches 8 bases. The germline V gene has CDR1 MGHDK and CDR2 SYGVNS. Trimming took 8 bases from V and 1 from J; bases not matched to a gene: 3. The CDR3 runs to 13 residues.